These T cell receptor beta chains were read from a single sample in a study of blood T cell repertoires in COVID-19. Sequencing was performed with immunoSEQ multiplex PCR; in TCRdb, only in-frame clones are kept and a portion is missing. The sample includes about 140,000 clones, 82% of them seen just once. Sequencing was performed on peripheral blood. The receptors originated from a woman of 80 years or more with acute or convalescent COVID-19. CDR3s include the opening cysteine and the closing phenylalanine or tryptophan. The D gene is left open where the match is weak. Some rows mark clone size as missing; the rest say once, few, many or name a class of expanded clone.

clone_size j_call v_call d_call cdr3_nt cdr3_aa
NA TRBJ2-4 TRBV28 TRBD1 TGTGCCAGCAGTTCGACAGGGTCCTTAGCCAAAAACATTCAGTACTTC CASSSTGSLAKNIQYF
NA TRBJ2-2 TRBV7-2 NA TGTGCCAGCAGCCGAGATTTGGCCGGGGAGCTGTTTTTT CASSRDLAGELFF
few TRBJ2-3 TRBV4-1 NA TGCGCCAGCAGCCCCACTTTCGCGGGCCGCACAGATACGCAGTATTTT CASSPTFAGRTDTQYF
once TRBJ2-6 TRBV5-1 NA TGCGCCAGCAGCGTGACAGATGGGGCCAACGTCCTGACTTTC CASSVTDGANVLTF
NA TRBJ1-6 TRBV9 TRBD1 TGTGCCAGCAGTGGACAGGGGAATTCACCCCTCCACTTT CASSGQGNSPLHF
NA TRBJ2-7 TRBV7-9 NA TGTGCCAGCAGCCTCATCGAGGGAGAAGCTTTTTACGAGCAGTACTTC CASSLIEGEAFYEQYF
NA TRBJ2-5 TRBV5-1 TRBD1 TGCGCCAGCAGCACCTGGACAGGGCGGGAGACCCAGTACTTC CASSTWTGRETQYF
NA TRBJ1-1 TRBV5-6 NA TGTGCCAGCAGCCCTTTCGGAGGGGTGGAAGCTTTCTTT CASSPFGGVEAFF
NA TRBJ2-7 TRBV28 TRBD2 TGTGCCAGCCGAAAAGCGGGAGGCCCCTTTGAGCAGTACTTC CASRKAGGPFEQYF
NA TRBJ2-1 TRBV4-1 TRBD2 TGCGCCAGCAGCCAACCAACTAGCGGGAGGGCCAAAGATGAGCAGTTCTTC CASSQPTSGRAKDEQFF
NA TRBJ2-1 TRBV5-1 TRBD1 TGCGCCAGCACAGGGGGATACAATGAGCAGTTCTTC CASTGGYNEQFF
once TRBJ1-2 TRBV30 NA TGTGCCTGGAGCCATCAATGGGGCGGCTACACCTTC CAWSHQWGGYTF
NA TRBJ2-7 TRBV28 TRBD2 TGTGCCAGCAGTCCCGGACTAGCTCAGGTCCCCGAGCAGTACTTC CASSPGLAQVPEQYF
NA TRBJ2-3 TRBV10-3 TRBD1 TGTGCCATCAGTGAGTCTGCAACAGGGACAGGCACAGATACGCAGTATTTT CAISESATGTGTDTQYF
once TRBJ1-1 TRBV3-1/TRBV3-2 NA TGTGCCAGCAGGGGGGGAGGGAGGATGACTGAAGCTTTCTTT CASRGGGRMTEAFF
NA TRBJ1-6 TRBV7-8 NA TGTGCCAGCAGCTCCCGTTTGGGCTCACCCCTCCACTTT CASSSRLGSPLHF
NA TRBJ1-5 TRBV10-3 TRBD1 TGTGCCATCAGTGACCCGACAGGGGGCGCGGGTCAGCCCCAGCATTTT CAISDPTGGAGQPQHF
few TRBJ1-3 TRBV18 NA TGTGCCAGCTCACCGTCGGACACCATATATTTT CASSPSDTIYF
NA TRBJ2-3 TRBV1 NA TGCACCAGCAGCCAAAAGGAGGACTCTAAACGCACAGATACGCAGTATTTT CTSSQKEDSKRTDTQYF
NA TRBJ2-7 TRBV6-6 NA TGTGCCAGCAGTCTCTGGCCTCGAAGCGAGCAGTACTTC CASSLWPRSEQYF
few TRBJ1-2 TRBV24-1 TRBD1 TGTGCCACCAGTGACCCGGGACAGGGGGACTATGGCTACACCTTC CATSDPGQGDYGYTF
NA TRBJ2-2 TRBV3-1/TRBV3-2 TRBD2 TGTGCCAGCAGCCAGGGACTAGCGGGAGCAAAGAGGGAGCTGTTTTTT CASSQGLAGAKRELFF
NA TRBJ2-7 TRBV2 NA TGTGCCAGCAGTCGGGGAACCAACCTGGCCTACGAGCAGTACTTC CASSRGTNLAYEQYF
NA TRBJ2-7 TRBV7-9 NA TGTGCCAGCAGCTTAATAGCGGATACCAGCTACGAGCAGTACTTC CASSLIADTSYEQYF
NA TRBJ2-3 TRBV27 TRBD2 TGTGCCAGCAGTTTAGGCCTAGCGGTGGAACGCACAGATACGCAGTATTTT CASSLGLAVERTDTQYF
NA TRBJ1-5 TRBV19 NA TGTGCCAGTAGTGCGGGGCAGGGACCTACGGGGCAGCCCCAGCATTTT CASSAGQGPTGQPQHF
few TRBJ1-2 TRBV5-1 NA TGCGCCAGCCGGGGGGGTGGCGGCTACACCTTC CASRGGGGYTF
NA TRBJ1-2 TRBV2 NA TGTGCCAGCAGTTCACCGACCAGGGGTGGCTACACCTTC CASSSPTRGGYTF
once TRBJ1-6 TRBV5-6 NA TGTGCCAGCAGCGCGATGAGCGCAGGGCGCTCACCCCTCCACTTT CASSAMSAGRSPLHF
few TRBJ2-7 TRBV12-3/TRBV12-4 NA TGTGCCAGCAGTCCCCTTTGGAGTTACGAGCAGTACTTC CASSPLWSYEQYF
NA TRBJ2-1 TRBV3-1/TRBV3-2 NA TGTGCCACCAAAAGAGGGGAGCAGTTCTTC CATKRGEQFF
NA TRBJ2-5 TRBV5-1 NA TGCGCCAGCAGCTTGCACGGAGTCCAAGAGACCCAGTACTTC CASSLHGVQETQYF
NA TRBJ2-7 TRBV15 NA TGTGCCACCAGCAGAGCCGGACTCAGACCCTACGAGCAGTACTTC CATSRAGLRPYEQYF
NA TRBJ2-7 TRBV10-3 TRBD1 TGTGCCATCAGTGCCAGAGGGACAGGGGGCTCCTACGAGCAGTACTTC CAISARGTGGSYEQYF
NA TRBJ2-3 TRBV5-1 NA TGCGCCAGCAGCTTGTCAGGGCCAACTGGTGATACGCAGTATTTT CASSLSGPTGDTQYF
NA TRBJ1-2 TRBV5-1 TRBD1 TGCGCCAGCAGCTCGGACAGGGGGCAAAATGGCTACACCTTC CASSSDRGQNGYTF
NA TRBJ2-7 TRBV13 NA TGTGCCAGCAGCCCCCCCCTTTCCTACGAGCAGTACTTC CASSPPLSYEQYF